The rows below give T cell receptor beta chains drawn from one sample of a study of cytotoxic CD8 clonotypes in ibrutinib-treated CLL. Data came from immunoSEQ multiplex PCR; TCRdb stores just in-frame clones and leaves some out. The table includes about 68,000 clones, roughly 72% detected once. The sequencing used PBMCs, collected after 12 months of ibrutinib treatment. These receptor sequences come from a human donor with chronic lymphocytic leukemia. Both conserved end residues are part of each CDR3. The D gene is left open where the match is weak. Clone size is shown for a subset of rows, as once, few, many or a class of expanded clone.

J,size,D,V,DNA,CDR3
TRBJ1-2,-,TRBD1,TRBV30,TGTGCCTGGAGTTTGGTAGGGGGCGTTGGCTACACCTTC,CAWSLVGGVGYTF
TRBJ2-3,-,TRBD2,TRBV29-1,TGCAGCGTTGGGCCTAGCGGGGGGCGTAGCACAGATACGCAGTATTTT,CSVGPSGGRSTDTQYF
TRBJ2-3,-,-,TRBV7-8,TGTGCCAGCAGCTTATTTGAAATGGGGGCCACAGATACGCAGTATTTT,CASSLFEMGATDTQYF
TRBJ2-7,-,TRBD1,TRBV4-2,TGTGCCAGCAGCCAGCGCCGACAGGGTGAGCAGTACTTC,CASSQRRQGEQYF
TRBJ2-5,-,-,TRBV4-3,TGCGCCAGCAGCCAAGATAGGAGGGGCCAAGAGACCCAGTACTTC,CASSQDRRGQETQYF
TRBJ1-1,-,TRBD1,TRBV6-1,TGTGAGACAGGGGGGGCTGAAGCTTTCTTT,CETGGAEAFF
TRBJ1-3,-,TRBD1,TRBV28,TGTGCCAGCAGATTTACAGGGGGCTCTGGAAACACCATATATTTT,CASRFTGGSGNTIYF
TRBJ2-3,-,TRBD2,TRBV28,TGTGCCAGCAGTTTCACGGGGCGGGGGACAGATACGCAGTATTTT,CASSFTGRGTDTQYF
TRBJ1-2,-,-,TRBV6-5,TGTGCCAGCAGTAGCAGGGTTGGCTACACCTTC,CASSSRVGYTF
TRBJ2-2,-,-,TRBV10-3,TGTGCCATCAGTGAGTCGGCCGAGTACGGGGAGCTGTTTTTT,CAISESAEYGELFF
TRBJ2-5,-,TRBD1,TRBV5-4,TGTGCCAGCAGCTTGGAGACAGGGCAAGAGACCCAGTACTTC,CASSLETGQETQYF
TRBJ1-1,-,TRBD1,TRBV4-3,TGCGCCAGCAGCCAGGACAGGGCTTATCTTGAAGCTTTCTTT,CASSQDRAYLEAFF
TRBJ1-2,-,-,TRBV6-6,TGTGCCAGCAGCGACGACGGTAACTATGGCTACACCTTC,CASSDDGNYGYTF
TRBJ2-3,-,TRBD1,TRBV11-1,TGTGCCAGCAGCAGAGCGAGGGGGCATACGCAGTATTTT,CASSRARGHTQYF
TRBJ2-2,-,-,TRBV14,TGTGCCAGCAGCCAACTGTGGCCCGGGGAGCTGTTTTTT,CASSQLWPGELFF
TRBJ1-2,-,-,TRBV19,TGTGCCAGTAGTATTGGCAGGCGTGGCTACACCTTC,CASSIGRRGYTF
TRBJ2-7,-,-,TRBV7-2,TGTGCCAGCAGCCTCGTGGGTTCGCGCTACGAGCAGTACTTC,CASSLVGSRYEQYF
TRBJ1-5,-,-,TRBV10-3,TGTGCCATCAGTGAGATGGTCAGCAATCAGCCCCAGCATTTT,CAISEMVSNQPQHF
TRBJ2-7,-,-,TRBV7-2,TGTGCCAGCAGCCCAACGGGGGCAGCGTCGATCTACGAGCAGTACTTC,CASSPTGAASIYEQYF
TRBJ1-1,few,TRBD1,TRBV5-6,TGTGCCAGCAGCGCCGGGACAGGATGGGCAGCTTTCTTT,CASSAGTGWAAFF
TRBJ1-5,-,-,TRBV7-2,TGTGCCAGCAGCTCGGACAGAGGGGGTCAGCCCCAGCATTTT,CASSSDRGGQPQHF
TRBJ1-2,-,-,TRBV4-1,TGCGCCAGCAGCCAAGAGGCAGGGCCCTATGGCTACACCTTC,CASSQEAGPYGYTF
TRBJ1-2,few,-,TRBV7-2,TGTGCCAGCAGCCAGGACAGCTACTATGGCTACACCTTC,CASSQDSYYGYTF
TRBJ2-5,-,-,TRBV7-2,TGTGCCAGCAGCTTAGGGCTCGGGGTTAGAGAGACCCAGTACTTC,CASSLGLGVRETQYF